This T cell receptor beta chain was identified in a study of blood T cell repertoires in COVID-19 (dated by TCRdb to 2019 to 2021). General notes on the study: Samples from collaborators originated in the United States, Italy and Spain and spanned both the acute and convalescent phases of COVID-19. The prospective study material was composed of cDNA or gDNA derived from T cells, B-cell-depleted T cells, or PBMCs. The dataset comprised deeply sampled blood TCRbeta repertoires from subjects exposed to, actively infected with, or recovered from COVID-19. The repertoires were released in a freely available public database meant as a resource for research on the immune response to SARS-CoV-2. Samples came from the ongoing ImmuneRACE study (first 160 participants) plus 1,254 subjects from 6 global collaborators. The sample metadata nearly always contained a de-identified subject ID, COVID-19 status, age in years and sex. Where available, HLA class I and class II types were obtained from metadata supplied by the sample provider rather than from assay-based typing.

V and J lose 0 bases and 0 bases, and a span of 5 bases separates them. The CDR3 runs 14 residues from the cysteine to the phenylalanine. Of the read, only the CDR3 DNA is kept; its 42 bases are in frame from base 1. The germline V gene supplies CDR1 KGHSH and CDR2 LQKENI. What the work shows at the level of the full study, not this receptor alone: How much clinical and demographic metadata was included differed by source and by participant, and the metadata was provided uncurated.

As to this clone: There is no known antigen for this receptor. No clone much larger than this one lies a single base away; base qualities are absent.

Collaborating institutions collected whole blood in K2EDTA tubes following their own protocols. For TCRbeta analysis, collaborator samples were shipped as frozen whole blood, as isolated PBMCs, or as DNA extracted from either sample type. TCRbeta CDR3 regions were amplified from genomic DNA using the immunoSEQ Assay, a bias-controlled multiplex PCR. The authors' analysis ran thus. Within the assay, amplification of reference gene primers was used to estimate how many nucleated cells each sample contained. To quantify the absolute abundance of each unique TCRbeta CDR3 rearrangement, sequence reads were collapsed and filtered. For each sample, productive Simpson clonality was calculated as the square root of Simpson's diversity index over productive rearrangements. This immuneACCESS table, as held by TCRdb, lists in-frame sequences with V and J called but not all clones. Of the missing ones, under half trace to an unresolved V gene in checked studies; the others have no known cause. V and J calls and clone size are given by that table; D and trimming were obtained from the DNA. This sample comprises about 90,000 clones, approximately 80% of them detected only once. Jointly, the top ten make up more than 10% of the sample.

This sequence originates from a human donor in a cohort sampled during active COVID-19. The chain joins TRBV18 to TRBJ1-1, with the D gene not clear enough to name. The sequencing input was peripheral blood. The CDR3: CASSPPSLNTEAFF. The DNA reads as follows: TGTGCCAGCTCACCACCAAGCCTGAACACTGAAGCTTTCTTT.